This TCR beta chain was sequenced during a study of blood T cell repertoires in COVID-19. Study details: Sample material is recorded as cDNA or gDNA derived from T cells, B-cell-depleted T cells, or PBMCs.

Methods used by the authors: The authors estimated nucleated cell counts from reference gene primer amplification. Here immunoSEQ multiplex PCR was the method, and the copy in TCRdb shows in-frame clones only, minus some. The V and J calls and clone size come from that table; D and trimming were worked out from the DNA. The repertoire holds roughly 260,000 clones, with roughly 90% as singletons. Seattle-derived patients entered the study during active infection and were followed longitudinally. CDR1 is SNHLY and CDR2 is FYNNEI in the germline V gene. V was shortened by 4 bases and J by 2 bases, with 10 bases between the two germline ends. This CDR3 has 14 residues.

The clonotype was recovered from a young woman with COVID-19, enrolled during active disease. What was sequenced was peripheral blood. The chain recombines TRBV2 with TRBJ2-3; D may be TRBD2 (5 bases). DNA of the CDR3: TGTGCCAGCAGTGTGCGGGCATTCACAGATACGCAGTATTTT. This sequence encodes CASSVRAFTDTQYF.